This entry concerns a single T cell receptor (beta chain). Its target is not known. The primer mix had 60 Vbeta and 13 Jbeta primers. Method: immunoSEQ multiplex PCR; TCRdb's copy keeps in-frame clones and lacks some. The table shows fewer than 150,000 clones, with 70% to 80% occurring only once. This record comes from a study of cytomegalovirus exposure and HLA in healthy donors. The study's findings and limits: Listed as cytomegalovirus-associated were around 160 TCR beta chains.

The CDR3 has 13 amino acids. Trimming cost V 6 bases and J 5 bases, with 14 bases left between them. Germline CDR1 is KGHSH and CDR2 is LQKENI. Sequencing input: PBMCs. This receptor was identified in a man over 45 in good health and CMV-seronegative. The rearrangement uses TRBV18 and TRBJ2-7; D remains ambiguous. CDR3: CASSPNGSDEQYF. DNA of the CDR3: TGTGCCAGCTCCCCAAACGGGTCCGACGAGCAGTACTTC.